This entry describes one T cell receptor beta chain. What it binds is unknown. The data stem from a study of OX40 agonist ivuxolimab in advanced cancers. Study details: A partial response was reached by three patients: one with hepatocellular carcinoma and two with cutaneous melanoma.

The germline V gene encodes CDR1 SGHRS and CDR2 YFSETQ. Trimming left V 4 bases short and J 8 bases short, with 10 bases between. There are 12 residues in the CDR3. Here immunoSEQ multiplex PCR was the method, and the copy in TCRdb shows in-frame clones only, minus some. Of some 69,000 clones in the sample, more than 80% are singletons; the top ten hold 0.45% to 0.55%. Whole-study findings and limits: CD4+ T cells averaged fewer expanded clones than CD8+ T cells.

Sequencing used CD4+ or CD8+ T cells sorted from blood, obtained in a trial of the OX40 agonist ivuxolimab. The receptor was derived from an adult with an advanced solid tumor such as melanoma, head and neck, liver or kidney cancer. V and J are TRBV5-1 and TRBJ2-1; D ambiguous. In DNA form, the CDR3 reads TGCGCCAGCAGCCCGCAGAGAGATGAGCAGTTCTTC. Amino acids: CASSPQRDEQFF. Filled out from reference TRBV5-1 and TRBJ2-1, the complete variable domain reads KAGVTQTPRYLIKTRGQQVTLSCSPISGHRSVSWYQQTPGQGLQFLFEYFSETQRNKGNFPGRFSGRQFSNSRSEMNVSTLELGDSALYLCASSPQRDEQFFGPGTRLTVL.